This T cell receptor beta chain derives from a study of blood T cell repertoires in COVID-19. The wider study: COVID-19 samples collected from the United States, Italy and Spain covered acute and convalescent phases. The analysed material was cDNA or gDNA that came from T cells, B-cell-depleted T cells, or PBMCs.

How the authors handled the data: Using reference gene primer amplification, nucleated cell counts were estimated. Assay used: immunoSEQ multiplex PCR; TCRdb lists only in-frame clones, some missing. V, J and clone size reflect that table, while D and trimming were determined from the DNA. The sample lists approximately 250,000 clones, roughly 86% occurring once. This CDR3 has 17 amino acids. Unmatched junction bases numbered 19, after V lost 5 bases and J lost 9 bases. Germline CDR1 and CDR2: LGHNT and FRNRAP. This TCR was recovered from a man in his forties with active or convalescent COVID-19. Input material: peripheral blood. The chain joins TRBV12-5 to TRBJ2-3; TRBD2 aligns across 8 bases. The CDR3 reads CASGAGISGGALITQYF. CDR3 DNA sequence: TGTGCTAGTGGTGCAGGAATTTCGGGGGGGGCCCTTATCACGCAGTATTTT.